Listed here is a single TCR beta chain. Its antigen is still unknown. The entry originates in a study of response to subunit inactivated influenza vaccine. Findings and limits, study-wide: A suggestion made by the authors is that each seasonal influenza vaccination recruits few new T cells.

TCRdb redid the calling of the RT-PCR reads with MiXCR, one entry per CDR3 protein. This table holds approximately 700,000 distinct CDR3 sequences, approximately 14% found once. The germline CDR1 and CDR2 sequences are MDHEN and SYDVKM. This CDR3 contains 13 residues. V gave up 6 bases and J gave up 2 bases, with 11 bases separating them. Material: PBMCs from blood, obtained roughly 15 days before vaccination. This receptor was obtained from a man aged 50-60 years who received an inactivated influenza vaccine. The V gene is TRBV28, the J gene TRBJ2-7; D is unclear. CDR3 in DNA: TGTGCCAGCAGAAAACAGAAACCCTACGAGCAGTACTTC. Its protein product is CASRKQKPYEQYF.